The following is a T cell receptor (beta chain) sequence with its context. What this receptor recognizes is not known. No quality values exist for individual bases; no much larger clone is one base distant. These data originate in a study of long-term antiretroviral therapy in people with HIV (dated by TCRdb to the early 2020s). The study in broad terms: Collection of the earliest samples took place about a decade ahead of the 2015 WHO recommendation for immediate ART, at a time when ART was typically delayed until CD4 counts fell. This retrospective serial study examined whether starting ART and sustained HIV suppression were associated with changes in the composition and diversity of the TRB repertoire in peripheral blood. A total of some 200 cryopreserved PBMC samples came from approximately 30 adults with confirmed HIV infection and were collected serially over a mean of around 6 years (range 1-12). Of the 25 to 30 participants with HIV, about a dozen were female. No cross-contamination during QIAcube processing turned up in test extractions that ran a monoclonal T-cell line alongside 33 polyclonal samples. The paper as a whole reports these results and caveats: The samples span the years 2004 to 2017, and the ART regimens used may be less effective than current regimens. Limited PBMC availability meant only the TCR beta chain was sequenced, without alpha chain pairing. Narrower CDR3 length ranges were observed in HIV repertoires than in controls, and an antigen-experienced repertoire with only a slight naive shift after ART was suggested by the network structure. Inferences about post-ART repertoire changes are limited because no data were available on ART adherence, viral resistance or therapy changes. Expanded TRB clones identified before ART initiation dominated the repertoire across all time points, though the dominance fluctuated and decreased in many PLHIV after ART. Unsorted PBMC were profiled instead of sorted CD4+ and CD8+ T cells because pre-ART samples had limited cell numbers. ART initiation was associated with a significant increase in TRB diversity, but diversity stayed significantly below transplant donor controls even after long-term ART.

Participants were included only if at least one PBMC sample before ART initiation and at least two post-ART samples were available. Every participant with HIV received treatment in the United States of America. Before DNA extraction, cryopreserved samples containing roughly 1-10 million PBMC were thawed and washed. At the time of the earliest PBMC sample for each participant with HIV, ages ranged from about 20 to 54 years. PBMC samples were contributed by each participant from 1-4 timepoints before ART initiation and 2-8 timepoints after ART initiation, with a median of 7 samples. For every participant, serial HIV viral load, CD4+ T-cell count, ART history and demographic data were obtained. A Qiagen kit on a QIAcube was used to extract genomic DNA from unsorted PBMC, with samples processed in batches of 12. The immunoSEQ hsTCRB v3.0 assay was used at survey level resolution to sequence the TRB variable region. The targeted TRB sequencing depth was about 40,000-55,000 T-cell genomes per sample. An Illumina MiSeq with a v3 150-cycle kit was used to sequence the pooled TRB libraries. As for the authors' bioinformatics: Repertoire analysis was run in R within a reproducible Nextflow workflow that covered QC, data transformation and analysis. LymphoSeq2, an R package for AIRR-Seq data exploration, was used to implement custom analyses. A few samples yielding fewer than 5000 total TRB sequences were excluded, leaving more than 150 analyzed HIV repertoires. Of the roughly 190 retained HIV repertoires, over 55 were collected before and 129 after ART initiation. Repertoires were downsampled to 5000 TRB nucleotide sequences, and summary statistics were averaged over 100 downsampling iterations. The analysis kept only TRB sequences whose CDR3 regions were at least seven amino acids long. A Shannon entropy-derived clonality score and the Gini coefficient were used to measure diversity. In the repertoire networks, any two of the top 5000 CDR3 amino acid sequences were linked whenever the two sequences differed by an edit distance of one. Antigen specificity groups and MHC restriction were predicted for TRB CDR3 amino acid sequences with GLIPH2. To flag known CMV, EBV, HIV or tissue antigen associations, CDR3 amino acid sequences were matched against VDJdb and McPAS-TCR. Pre-ART, post-ART and control groups were compared with Wilcoxon signed-rank tests and Holm-Bonferroni correction. This is the immuneACCESS table as TCRdb keeps it, with only in-frame sequences that have V and J called. A part of the clones is gone; compared with another copy, unresolved V genes explain less than half, and the rest is unexplained. V and J calls plus clone size are reproduced from that table; the DNA served to infer D and trimming. The sample table shows some 25,000 clones, and around 83% are seen once. The ten largest clones add up to 5.1% of the sample.

Based on the germline V gene, the CDR1 and CDR2 sequences are SGHTA and FQGNSA. Relative to germline, V is 1 base shorter and J is 2 bases shorter, with 5 bases between their ends. The CDR3 contains 13 residues, cysteine and phenylalanine counted. The CDR3 DNA has 39 bases and is translated from base 1. The TCR comes from a man in his late teens or twenties with HIV. The chain uses TRBV7-2 and TRBJ2-5; no D gene is confidently identified. The starting material was unsorted PBMCs, obtained 3 years after starting antiretroviral therapy. The CDR3 is CASSLGWQETQYF. The nucleotides read TGTGCCAGCAGCTTAGGGTGGCAAGAGACCCAGTACTTC.